A selection of T cell receptor beta chains follows, all from one sample in a study of blood T cell repertoires in COVID-19. The repertoire was sequenced with immunoSEQ multiplex PCR; TCRdb's copy has only in-frame clones and lacks some. The sample records about 150,000 clones, roughly 87% being singletons. Sequenced: PBMCs or T cells enriched from blood (not recorded which). All receptors derive from a woman between 40 and 50 years old who had been exposed to COVID-19. CDR3s leave out the opening cysteine and the closing phenylalanine or tryptophan.

V: TRBV11-2
CDR3: ASSTSTGGYGYT

V: TRBV5-1
CDR3: ASSPEPRAGSTEAF

V: TRBV6-6
CDR3: ASSGQGVNGYT

V: TRBV6-1
CDR3: ASSELDRGNTIY

V: TRBV9
CDR3: ASSVSGGRSYEQY

V: TRBV28
CDR3: ASSDPGYEQF

V: TRBV7-9
CDR3: ASSSFENNEQF

V: TRBV5-5
CDR3: ASSSRVSEKLF

V: TRBV9
CDR3: ASTEQGARGYT

V: TRBV18
CDR3: ASSPDRENSPLH

V: TRBV28
CDR3: ASSLRGTGYGYT

V: TRBV2
CDR3: ASRILQGVNQPQH

V: TRBV2
CDR3: ASSNDRGTPLH

V: TRBV5-1
CDR3: ASSLSGGSDTQY